These T cell receptor beta chains were read from a single sample in a study of a mutant IDH1 vaccine in newly diagnosed glioma. Antigens of these TCRs are unknown. Here immunoSEQ multiplex PCR was the method, and the copy in TCRdb shows in-frame clones only, minus some. The sample consists of around 54,000 clones, around 83% of them appearing once. The sample was PBMCs, taken from a glioma patient whose treatment included an IDH1 peptide vaccine. These receptors all come from a woman between 50 and 59 years old with glioma. CDR3s include the opening cysteine and the closing phenylalanine or tryptophan. Fields, in order: J gene, clone size, D gene, V gene, CDR3 protein, CDR3 DNA. A D gene is named only where the DNA matches it firmly. Some rows have no size entry. The others give once, few or many, or a class for an expanded clone.

j_gene: TRBJ1-5
abundance: -
d_gene: -
v_gene: TRBV23-1
CDR3aa: CAILKHQPQHF
CDR3nt: TGCGCCATCCTGAAGCATCAGCCCCAGCATTTT

j_gene: TRBJ1-2
abundance: -
d_gene: -
v_gene: TRBV7-2
CDR3aa: CASSSTPLGDGGYTF
CDR3nt: TGTGCCAGCAGTTCTACCCCCCTAGGGGATGGTGGCTACACCTTC

j_gene: TRBJ2-5
abundance: -
d_gene: -
v_gene: TRBV2
CDR3aa: CASSADFVETQYF
CDR3nt: TGTGCCAGCAGCGCGGATTTCGTAGAGACCCAGTACTTC

j_gene: TRBJ2-3
abundance: -
d_gene: -
v_gene: TRBV6-5
CDR3aa: CASSYLDTQYF
CDR3nt: TGTGCCAGCAGTTACTTGGATACGCAGTATTTT

j_gene: TRBJ1-3
abundance: -
d_gene: TRBD1
v_gene: TRBV7-9
CDR3aa: CASSLGTGPSSGNTIYF
CDR3nt: TGTGCCAGCAGCTTAGGGACAGGGCCTAGCTCTGGAAACACCATATATTTT

j_gene: TRBJ2-7
abundance: -
d_gene: -
v_gene: TRBV18
CDR3aa: CASSPQGNEQYF
CDR3nt: TGTGCCAGCTCACCCCAAGGGAACGAGCAGTACTTC

j_gene: TRBJ1-5
abundance: few
d_gene: -
v_gene: TRBV5-1
CDR3aa: CASSLEGGNQPQHF
CDR3nt: TGCGCCAGCAGCTTGGAAGGGGGCAATCAGCCCCAGCATTTT

j_gene: TRBJ1-1
abundance: -
d_gene: -
v_gene: TRBV6-6
CDR3aa: CASSRTDGNTEAFF
CDR3nt: TGTGCCAGCAGCAGGACAGATGGGAACACTGAAGCTTTCTTT

j_gene: TRBJ2-7
abundance: -
d_gene: TRBD1
v_gene: TRBV28
CDR3aa: CASSRQGASYEQYF
CDR3nt: TGTGCCAGCAGTCGACAGGGGGCTTCCTACGAGCAGTACTTC

j_gene: TRBJ1-1
abundance: -
d_gene: -
v_gene: TRBV19
CDR3aa: CATGVGRGFREAFF
CDR3nt: TGTGCCACCGGCGTGGGTCGCGGGTTCCGAGAAGCTTTCTTT

j_gene: TRBJ2-7
abundance: -
d_gene: TRBD1
v_gene: TRBV6-1
CDR3aa: CASSELDRVDEQYF
CDR3nt: TGTGCCAGCAGTGAATTGGACAGGGTGGACGAGCAGTACTTC

j_gene: TRBJ1-1
abundance: -
d_gene: -
v_gene: TRBV9
CDR3aa: CASSERGLGTEAFF
CDR3nt: TGTGCCAGCAGCGAGAGGGGCCTCGGGACTGAAGCTTTCTTT

j_gene: TRBJ2-5
abundance: once
d_gene: -
v_gene: TRBV9
CDR3aa: CASSVNMGEAQYF
CDR3nt: TGTGCCAGCAGCGTAAACATGGGGGAGGCCCAGTACTTC

j_gene: TRBJ1-6
abundance: -
d_gene: -
v_gene: TRBV5-1
CDR3aa: CASSLGEAPLHF
CDR3nt: TGCGCCAGCAGCTTGGGGGAAGCGCCCCTCCACTTT

j_gene: TRBJ2-5
abundance: -
d_gene: TRBD1
v_gene: TRBV12-5
CDR3aa: CASGLFRDRLQETQYF
CDR3nt: TGTGCTAGTGGTTTGTTCCGGGACAGGCTCCAAGAAACCCAGTACTTC

j_gene: TRBJ1-5
abundance: -
d_gene: TRBD1
v_gene: TRBV7-2
CDR3aa: CASSRQGDQPQHF
CDR3nt: TGTGCCAGCAGCCGACAGGGTGATCAGCCCCAGCATTTT

j_gene: TRBJ2-1
abundance: -
d_gene: -
v_gene: TRBV7-9
CDR3aa: CASSPPQGGYNEQFF
CDR3nt: TGTGCCAGCAGCCCCCCGCAGGGGGGCTACAATGAGCAGTTCTTC